Sequencing of this T cell receptor beta chain was carried out in a study of cytomegalovirus exposure and HLA in healthy donors. Findings and caveats of the study: Researchers reported in a later analysis that common viral pathogens appeared linked to several top clusters. Cytomegalovirus status, reportedly, was diagnosed with high specificity and sensitivity by the classifier.

The length of the CDR3 is 13 residues. Trimming removed 7 bases from V and 1 base from J, with 10 bases in between. Germline assignment: CDR1 SNHLY and CDR2 FYNNEI. This clone was recorded a few times. Its antigen is unknown. Each of the donors was a healthy bone marrow donor. The PCR had 60 Vbeta and 13 Jbeta primers. The protocol was immunoSEQ multiplex PCR, while the TCRdb copy is restricted to in-frame clones and leaves out a portion. The sample records approximately 140,000 clones, around 80% being singletons. V gene TRBV2 combines with J gene TRBJ1-1, with a weak D call TRBD1 (5 bases). The receptor comes from a woman between 50 and 59 years old in good health and CMV-seronegative. Specimen: PBMCs. The CDR3 DNA follows: TGTGCCAGCACCCCCGACAGGAACACTGAAGCTTTCTTT. It encodes CASTPDRNTEAFF.